This note documents a single T cell receptor beta chain sequence. In the original analysis: Counts of nucleated cells, estimated from reference gene primer amplification, were obtained. Produced via immunoSEQ multiplex PCR; TCRdb's table is partial and in-frame only. V and J calls and clone size are those listed in that table; D and trimming were worked out from the DNA. There are approximately 450,000 clones in the sample; approximately 90% occur only once, and around 1.8% lies in the top ten. This specimen belongs to a study of blood T cell repertoires in COVID-19. About the study: The cDNA or gDNA used as material had been derived from T cells, B-cell-depleted T cells, or PBMCs.

Individuals drawn from approximately 26 US areas were roughly 18 to 95 years old. Cohorts were based on clinical histories the participants reported. V was trimmed by 2 bases and J by 7 bases, leaving 18 bases between them. CDR1 is SGHTA, CDR2 FQGNSA, per germline. The CDR3 totals 17 residues. Sequenced material: PBMCs or T cells enriched from blood (not recorded which). The rearrangement joins TRBV7-2 to TRBJ1-6; D perhaps matches TRBD1 (6 bases). The clonotype comes from a woman younger than 35 with acute COVID-19. CDR3 protein: CASSLLGAQGNNSPLHF. CDR3 DNA sequence: TGTGCCAGCAGCTTATTGGGGGCACAGGGAAACAATTCACCCCTCCACTTT.